Following are 17 T cell receptor beta chains from one sample sequenced in a study of cytomegalovirus exposure and HLA in healthy donors. Assay used: immunoSEQ multiplex PCR; TCRdb lists only in-frame clones, some missing. Among more than 75,000 clones, 90% to 95% were seen once, and the ten largest hold about 0.68%. The sample taken for sequencing was PBMCs. The source of these receptors is a man aged 18 to 35 in good health and CMV-seronegative.

CDR3 region: CAIGQGDEQYF. In DNA, the CDR3 is TGTGCCATTGGACAGGGGGACGAGCAGTACTTC. The J gene is TRBJ2-7, the V gene TRBV2; 10 nucleotides line up with TRBD1. The CDR3 extends over 11 amino acids. J was trimmed by 5 bases and V by 10 bases; bases with no gene match: 2. CDR1 SNHLY and CDR2 FYNNEI come from the germline V gene.

This clone was picked up one time. Other DNA sequences in the same sample also yield this CDR3. The chain carries TRBV7-2 and TRBJ1-1; D possibly corresponds to TRBD1 (5 bases). V was pared by 1 base and J by 5 bases, with 8 bases between. The CDR3 length is 13 residues. CDR1 SGHTA and CDR2 FQGNSA come from the germline V gene. The CDR3 region is CASSLERGTEAFF. The CDR3 nucleotides are TGTGCCAGCAGCTTAGAGCGGGGGACTGAAGCTTTCTTT.

The rearrangement joins TRBV7-9 to TRBJ1-5; D ambiguous. The length of the CDR3 is 15 residues. Germline values: CDR1 SEHNR, CDR2 FQNEAQ (reference sequence). Trimming left V 1 base short and J 3 bases short, with 10 bases between. The DNA of the CDR3 is TGTGCCAGCAGCTTAGGGCAGGCCTCCAATCAGCCCCAGCATTTT. Encoded protein: CASSLGQASNQPQHF.

The rearrangement uses TRBV4-1 and TRBJ2-3; weak D call: TRBD1 (6 bases). Trimming removed 6 bases at V and 0 bases at J, with 13 bases between. The CDR3 has 15 amino acids. Germline assignment: CDR1 MGHRA and CDR2 YSYEKL. CDR3 sequence reads: CASRSRGFSTDTQYF. The CDR3 DNA reads as TGCGCCAGCAGAAGCAGGGGTTTCAGCACAGATACGCAGTATTTT.

The V call is TRBV2, the J call TRBJ1-5, with 8 nucleotides matching TRBD1. J was trimmed by 3 bases and V by 7 bases; bases with no gene match: 5. CDR1 and CDR2 from the germline V gene are SNHLY and FYNNEI. The CDR3 loop spans 14 amino acids. CDR3 nucleotides: TGTGCCAGCAAAGGGACAGGCCTCAATCAGCCCCAGCATTTT. Translating gives CASKGTGLNQPQHF.

V is TRBV4-1 and J is TRBJ2-1, with a tentative D call TRBD1 (5 bases). Trimming stripped 6 bases from V and 1 base from J, with 13 bases between. The CDR3 length is 15 residues. Germline V lookup: CDR1 MGHRA, CDR2 YSYEKL. The CDR3 here is CASRPLGASYNEQFF. Written as DNA, the CDR3 is TGCGCCAGCAGACCCCTAGGGGCGTCCTACAATGAGCAGTTCTTC.

The V gene is TRBV30, the J gene TRBJ2-3; TRBD1 aligns across 10 bases. This CDR3 comprises 14 residues. Unmatched junction bases numbered 9, after V lost 7 bases and J lost 5 bases. Germline CDR1 reads GTSNPN; CDR2 reads SVGIG (reference sequence). The CDR3 coding sequence is TGTGCCTTGACAGGGGGCTTTTATGGAGATACGCAGTATTTT. As protein: CALTGGFYGDTQYF.

The rearrangement links TRBV30 to TRBJ1-4; D is unresolved. Germline V gene lookup returns CDR1 GTSNPN and CDR2 SVGIG (reference sequence). The V end was cut by 0 bases, the J end by 8 bases, with 7 bases between. The CDR3 contains 12 residues. The DNA for the CDR3 is TGTGCCTGGAGTGTAATAAGCGAAAAACTGTTTTTT. This codes for CAWSVISEKLFF.

The chain uses TRBV11-2 and TRBJ1-6; tentative D call: TRBD1 (5 bases). Trimming took off 5 bases at V and 6 bases at J, with 11 bases between the two ends. This CDR3 is built from 14 residues. CDR1 SGHAT and CDR2 FQNNGV come from the germline V gene. The CDR3 spells CASSAGIGNSPLHF. CDR3 sequence (DNA): TGTGCCAGCAGCGCAGGGATCGGTAATTCACCCCTCCACTTT.

The J gene is TRBJ1-6, the V gene TRBV5-1, with 7 bases lining up with TRBD1. In germline, CDR1 is SGHRS, CDR2 YFSETQ. After removal of 2 bases from V and 6 bases from J, the junction contained 2 bases not matched to a gene. This CDR3 has 14 amino acids. The CDR3 DNA follows: TGCGCCAGCAGCTTCACAGGGGTTAATTCACCCCTCCACTTT. Its translation: CASSFTGVNSPLHF.

The chain uses TRBV27 and TRBJ2-7; 10 nucleotides agree with TRBD2. The CDR3 is made up of 18 amino acids. V shed 1 base, J shed 2 bases, and the junction held 11 bases outside the gene matches. Germline V CDR1 and CDR2: MNHEY, SMNVEV (reference sequence). In DNA form, the CDR3 reads TGTGCCAGCAGTTTATTATCGAGCGGGGGGGCCGGGACCTACGAGCAGTACTTC. Protein product: CASSLLSSGGAGTYEQYF.

This chain uses TRBV10-3 with TRBJ1-2; 8 bases fit TRBD1. CDR3 length: 19 amino acids. Germline loops: CDR1 ENHRY, CDR2 SYGVKD. The junction had 22 bases not matched to a gene; V was cut back by 6 bases and J by 4 bases. In DNA, the CDR3 is TGTGCCATCAGGGATTTAACAGGGGGGTCTCGGAACCGGGCCTATGGCTACACCTTC. It translates to CAIRDLTGGSRNRAYGYTF.

The chain recombines TRBV29-1 with TRBJ2-7, with D possibly being TRBD2 (6 bases). Germline lookup yields CDR1 SQVTM and CDR2 ANQGSEA. Trimming cost V 4 bases and J 8 bases, with 21 bases left between them. This CDR3 has 14 amino acids. The CDR3 reads CSVGGGDRGPQQYF. CDR3 bases: TGCAGCGTTGGGGGCGGGGATCGGGGCCCTCAGCAGTACTTC.

The V gene is TRBV28, the J gene TRBJ1-2; TRBD1 matches at 8 bases. J gave up 3 bases and V 5 bases, and 14 bases lay outside the gene matches. The CDR3 length is 17 residues. The germline CDR1 and CDR2 sequences are MDHEN and SYDVKM. CDR3 nucleotides: TGTGCCAGCAGTCCCCGGGCAGGGGGCAAAGGACACTATGGCTACACCTTC. Amino acid sequence: CASSPRAGGKGHYGYTF.

The chain employs TRBV6-5 and TRBJ2-1; 9 nucleotides match TRBD2. Trimming cost V 6 bases and J 3 bases; bases outside gene matches: 6. In germline, CDR1 is MNHEY, CDR2 SVGAGI. The CDR3 consists of 15 residues. CDR3 residues: CASSGRGGNYNEQFF. In nucleotides, the CDR3 is TGTGCCAGCAGCGGGCGGGGGGGGAACTACAATGAGCAGTTCTTC.

The V and J genes are TRBV9 and TRBJ2-7; D is uncertain. The CDR3 consists of 14 residues. Germline CDR1 and CDR2: SGDLS and YYNGEE. V gave up 0 bases and J gave up 0 bases, with 7 bases separating them. The CDR3 DNA sequence: TGTGCCAGCAGCGTAGAACTGTACTCCTACGAGCAGTACTTC. Its translation: CASSVELYSYEQYF.

V usage is TRBV11-3 and J usage is TRBJ2-5; tentatively, D is TRBD1 (5 bases). Germline lookup yields CDR1 SGHNT and CDR2 YENEEA. The CDR3 contains 14 residues. V was shortened by 1 base and J by 5 bases, with 11 bases between the two germline ends. CDR3 sequence: CASSLGQGGETQYF. The CDR3 region has the DNA TGTGCCAGCAGCTTAGGGCAGGGTGGGGAGACCCAGTACTTC.